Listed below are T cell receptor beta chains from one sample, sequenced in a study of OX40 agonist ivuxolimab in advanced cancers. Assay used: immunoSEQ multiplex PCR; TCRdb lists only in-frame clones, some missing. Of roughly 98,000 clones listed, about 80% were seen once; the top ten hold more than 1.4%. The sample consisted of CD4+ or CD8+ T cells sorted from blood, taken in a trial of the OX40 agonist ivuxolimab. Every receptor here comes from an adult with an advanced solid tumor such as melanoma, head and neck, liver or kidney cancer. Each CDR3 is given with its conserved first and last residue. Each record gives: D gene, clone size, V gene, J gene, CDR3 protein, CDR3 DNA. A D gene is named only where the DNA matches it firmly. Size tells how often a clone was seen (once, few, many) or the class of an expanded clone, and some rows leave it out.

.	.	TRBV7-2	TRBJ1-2	CASSPYLEGRTYGYTF	TGTGCCAGCAGCCCGTACCTGGAGGGCCGCACTTATGGCTACACCTTC
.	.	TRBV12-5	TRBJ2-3	CASGYSGHTDTQYF	TGTGCTAGTGGTTACAGCGGACACACAGATACGCAGTATTTT
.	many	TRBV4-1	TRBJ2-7	CASSPFHRGNHEQYF	TGCGCCAGCAGCCCCTTCCACCGGGGGAACCACGAGCAGTACTTC
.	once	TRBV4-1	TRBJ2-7	CASSQAASTYEQYF	TGCGCCAGCAGCCAAGCCGCCTCGACCTACGAGCAGTACTTC
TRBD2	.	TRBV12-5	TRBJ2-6	CASGLGGGAGANVLTF	TGTGCTAGTGGTTTGGGGGGAGGGGCTGGGGCCAACGTCCTGACTTTC
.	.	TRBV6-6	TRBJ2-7	CASSSTDSLYEQYF	TGTGCCAGCAGTTCCACGGACAGCCTCTACGAGCAGTACTTC
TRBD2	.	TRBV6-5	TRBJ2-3	CASSRERGSTDTQYF	TGTGCCAGCAGCCGGGAGCGGGGAAGCACAGATACGCAGTATTTT
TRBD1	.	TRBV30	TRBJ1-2	CAWNKGQGALVYGYTF	TGTGCCTGGAATAAGGGACAGGGGGCGCTTGTCTATGGCTACACCTTC
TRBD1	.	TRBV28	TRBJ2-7	CASSFRTGAVNRQYF	TGTGCCAGCAGTTTCCGGACAGGGGCCGTAAATCGGCAGTACTTC
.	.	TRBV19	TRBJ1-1	CASRRPTERMNTEAFF	TGTGCCAGTAGACGTCCGACGGAACGCATGAACACTGAAGCTTTCTTT
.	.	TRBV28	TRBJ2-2	CASRYRDSTGELFF	TGTGCCAGCAGGTACCGGGACTCCACCGGGGAGCTGTTTTTT
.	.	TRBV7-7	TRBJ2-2	CASSLMRPGELFF	TGTGCCAGCAGCCTTATGAGACCCGGGGAGCTGTTTTTT
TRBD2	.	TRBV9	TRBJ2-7	CASSPLPGGSYEQYF	TGTGCCAGCAGCCCCCTCCCGGGAGGGTCCTACGAGCAGTACTTC
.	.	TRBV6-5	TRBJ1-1	CASSYSWDMNTEAFF	TGTGCCAGCAGTTACTCGTGGGACATGAACACTGAAGCTTTCTTT
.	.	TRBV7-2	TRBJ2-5	CASSLVSRETQYF	TGTGCCAGCAGCTTAGTTTCTCGAGAGACCCAGTACTTC
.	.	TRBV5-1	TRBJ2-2	CASSLGRSTGELFF	TGCGCCAGCAGCTTGGGACGCAGCACCGGGGAGCTGTTTTTT
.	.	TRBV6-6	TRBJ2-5	CASSLTDGQSETQYF	TGTGCCAGCAGTTTGACGGATGGGCAGTCAGAGACCCAGTACTTC
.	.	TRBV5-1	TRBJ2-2	CASSLEARTKNTGELFF	TGCGCCAGCAGCTTGGAGGCCCGGACGAAGAACACCGGGGAGCTGTTTTTT
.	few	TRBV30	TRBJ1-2	CAWSDLGWGGYTF	TGTGCCTGGAGTGACCTGGGGTGGGGAGGCTACACCTTC
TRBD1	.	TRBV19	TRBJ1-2	CASSITGQGYGYTF	TGTGCCAGTAGTATAACGGGACAGGGCTATGGCTACACCTTC
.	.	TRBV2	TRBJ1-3	CASSDPDSLGNTIYF	TGTGCCAGCAGTGATCCGGACAGTCTCGGAAACACCATATATTTT
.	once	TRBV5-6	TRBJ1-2	CASSLRAGRGYTF	TGTGCCAGCAGCTTAAGGGCAGGGCGCGGCTACACCTTC